Included here is one TCR beta chain sequence, with context. This sample stems from a study of blood T cell repertoires in COVID-19. About the study: PBMCs, B-cell-depleted T cells, or T cells provided the cDNA or gDNA that made up the material.

The CDR3 runs to 16 residues. The V gene's germline CDR1 is SGHRS and CDR2 YFSETQ. V dropped 3 bases and J dropped 6; count of bases not matched to a gene: 9. Authors' analysis steps: Nucleated cell counts were estimated from reference gene primer amplification. The assay was immunoSEQ multiplex PCR, and TCRdb's table has in-frame clones only and misses some. V and J calls and clone size are given by that table; D and trimming were obtained from the DNA. The sample holds approximately 240,000 clones, more than 65% seen once. The chain links TRBV5-1 to TRBJ2-7; 13 nucleotides match TRBD2. The clonotype comes from a woman in her 30s who had recovered from COVID-19. The sequenced sample was peripheral blood. As DNA, the CDR3 is TGCGCCAGCAGCTCCGGACTAGCGGGAGATGGATTCGAGCAGTACTTC. Translating it yields CASSSGLAGDGFEQYF.